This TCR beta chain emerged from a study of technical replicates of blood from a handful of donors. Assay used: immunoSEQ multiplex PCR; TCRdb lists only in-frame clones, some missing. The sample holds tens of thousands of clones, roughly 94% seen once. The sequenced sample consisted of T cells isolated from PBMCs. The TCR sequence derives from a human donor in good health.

CDR3 in DNA: TGTGCCAGCAGTGGGCTTGATCAGTGGACGCAGTATTTT. Translating gives CASSGLDQWTQYF. The V gene is TRBV2, the J gene TRBJ2-3; D gene ambiguous. The CDR3 runs 13 residues. Trimming pared 4 bases from V and 9 bases from J, leaving 14 bases between. Germline values: CDR1 SNHLY, CDR2 FYNNEI.